Listed below are T cell receptor beta chains from one sample, sequenced in a study of T cells in Graves' hyperthyroidism and ophthalmopathy. TCRdb reanalysed the multiplex PCR reads using MiXCR and keeps one entry per CDR3 protein. This sample has more than 250,000 distinct CDR3 sequences, with 13% to 15% found just once. The specimen sequenced was blood. All receptors come from a woman aged 50 to 60 with Graves' hyperthyroidism that later progressed to Graves' ophthalmopathy. Both conserved end residues are part of each CDR3.

V gene | CDR3 protein
TRBV18 | CASSPWGGDLNTEAFF
TRBV28 | CASSLTVQTGAKNIQYF
TRBV20-1 | CSASLAGYEQYF
TRBV20-1 | CSARFLAGASSYEQYF
TRBV4-1 | CASSPDTNYGYTF
TRBV10-3 | CAISAVGQFTEAFF
TRBV28 | CASTLRGYEAFF
TRBV10-2 | CASSEWRETSYNEQFF
TRBV2 | CASRGGAGGDVYTF
TRBV11-2 | CASSSGWAALNNEQFF
TRBV9 | CASSVDRQALWDTQYF
TRBV2 | CASSESPAAYMNTEAFF
TRBV6-1 | CASLQGRMNTEAFF
TRBV28 | CASSSFAGTRDQETQYF
TRBV7-9 | CASSARPGNTIYF
TRBV5-1 | CASSSGTSATYEQYF
TRBV2 | CASCRTSGTISSYEQYF
TRBV12-3/TRBV12-4 | CASSLELYEQYF
TRBV28 | CASSSEVWGYTF
TRBV5-1 | CASSFRGLSSYNSPLHF
TRBV7-8 | CASSARALTTEAFF
TRBV20-1 | CSATRGQLSYEQYF
TRBV6-1 | CASTPGGPTYEQYF
TRBV5-1 | CASTLLGGESYNEQFF
TRBV2 | CASSDSWSTDTQYF
TRBV3-1 | CASSASGHFYEQYF
TRBV5-1 | CASSPYPSGRVNEQFF
TRBV30 | CAWTRLADTQYF
TRBV24-1 | CATSDSRRFSQETQYF
TRBV13 | CASSLGSGMNTEAFF
TRBV2 | CASTIGGNSGANVLTF
TRBV19 | CATSTGTQNEQFF
TRBV6-1 | CASSPPTGTYEQYF
TRBV18 | CASSPDPWRDPGGEQYF
TRBV12-3/TRBV12-4 | CASSPRRGSYGYTF
TRBV19 | CASSRGAGALRTGELFF
TRBV11-3 | CASSLVRLPTKIRDRLPNDYGYTF
TRBV2 | CARRLGSANTGELFF
TRBV7-9 | CASSTYLAVSSYEQYF
TRBV6-1 | CASSTTTTRSYEQYF
TRBV28 | CASSLRTDYEQYF
TRBV18 | CASSPTLGQADANYGYTF
TRBV10-1 | CASSESSNPGNTIYF
TRBV9 | CASSVGGATNTEAFF
TRBV27 | CASSFRGMNTEAFF
TRBV30 | CAWSPRRAWGVRETQYF
TRBV2 | CASSQGAQQPQHF
TRBV27 | CASSSGLAGGLAEQYF